The clone carrying this TCR beta chain was counted only a few times. Its antigen is undetermined. This CDR3 has 15 amino acids. The germline V gene encodes CDR1 PRHDT and CDR2 FYEKMQ (reference sequence). V shed 3 bases and J shed 0 bases, with 11 bases lying between them. TCRdb re-analysed the reads in MiXCR, keeping a single row per CDR3 protein. There are 100,000 to 120,000 distinct CDR3 sequences in the sample; more than 30% occur only once, and less than 45% lies in the top ten. These data originate in a study of T cell repertoires in cytomegalovirus infection. Study in general: HLA-C-restricted CMV epitopes, recently identified, and well-studied HLA-B-restricted ones were used by the study. General study findings and limits: Cumulated frequencies of public TCR beta families served to identify carriers of CMV plus the relevant HLA.

The sequence was collected from a human donor in good health (CMV status not recorded). Some clones in this sample may be carry-over from other donors' samples. The source was CD8+ T cells from cultured PBMCs, collected from culture after CMV antigen stimulation. The chain links TRBV13 to TRBJ1-1; D gene uncertain. The CDR3 region is CASSFSLGVNTEAFF. As DNA, the CDR3 is TGTGCCAGCAGCTTTTCTCTGGGTGTGAACACTGAAGCTTTCTTT.